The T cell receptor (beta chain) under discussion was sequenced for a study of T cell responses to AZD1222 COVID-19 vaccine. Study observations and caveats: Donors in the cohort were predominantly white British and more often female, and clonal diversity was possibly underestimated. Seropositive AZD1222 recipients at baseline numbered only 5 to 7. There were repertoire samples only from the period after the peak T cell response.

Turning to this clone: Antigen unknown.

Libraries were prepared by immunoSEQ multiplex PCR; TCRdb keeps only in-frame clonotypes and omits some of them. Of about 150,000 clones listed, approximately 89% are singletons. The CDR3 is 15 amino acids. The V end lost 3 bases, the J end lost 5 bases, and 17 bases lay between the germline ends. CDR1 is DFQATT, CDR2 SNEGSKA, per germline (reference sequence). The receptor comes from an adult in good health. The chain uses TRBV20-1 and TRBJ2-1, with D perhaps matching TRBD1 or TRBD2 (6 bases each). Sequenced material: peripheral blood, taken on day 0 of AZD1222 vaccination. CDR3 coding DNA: TGCAGTGCTAGTTTGGGGGGCAGGACACACAATGAGCAGTTCTTC. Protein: CSASLGGRTHNEQFF.